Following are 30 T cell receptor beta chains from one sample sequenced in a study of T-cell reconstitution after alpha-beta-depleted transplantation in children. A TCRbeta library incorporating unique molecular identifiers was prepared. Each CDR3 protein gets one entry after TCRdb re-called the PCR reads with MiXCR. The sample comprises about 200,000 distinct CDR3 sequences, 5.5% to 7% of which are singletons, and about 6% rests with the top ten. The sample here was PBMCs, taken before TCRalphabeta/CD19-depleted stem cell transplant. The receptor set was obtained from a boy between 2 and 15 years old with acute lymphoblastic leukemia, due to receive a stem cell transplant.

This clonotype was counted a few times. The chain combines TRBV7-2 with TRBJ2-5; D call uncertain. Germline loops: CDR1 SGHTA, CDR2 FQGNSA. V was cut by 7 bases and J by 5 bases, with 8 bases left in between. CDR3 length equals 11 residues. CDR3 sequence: CASNLEETQYF. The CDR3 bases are TGTGCCAGCAATCTGGAGGAGACCCAGTACTTC.

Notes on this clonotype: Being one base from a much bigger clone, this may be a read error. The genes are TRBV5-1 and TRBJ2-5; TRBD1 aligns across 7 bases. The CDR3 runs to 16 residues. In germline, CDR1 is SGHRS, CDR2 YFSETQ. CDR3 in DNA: TGCGCCAGCAGCTTTGGGGACAGAAGCAACCAAGAGACCCAGTGCTTC. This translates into CASSFGDRSNQETQCF.

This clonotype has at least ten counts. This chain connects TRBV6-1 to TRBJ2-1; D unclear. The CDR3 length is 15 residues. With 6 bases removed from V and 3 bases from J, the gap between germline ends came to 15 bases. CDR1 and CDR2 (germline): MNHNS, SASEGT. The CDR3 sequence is CASRNTLLVYNEQFF. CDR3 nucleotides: TGTGCCAGCAGAAACACCCTGTTGGTCTACAATGAGCAGTTCTTC.

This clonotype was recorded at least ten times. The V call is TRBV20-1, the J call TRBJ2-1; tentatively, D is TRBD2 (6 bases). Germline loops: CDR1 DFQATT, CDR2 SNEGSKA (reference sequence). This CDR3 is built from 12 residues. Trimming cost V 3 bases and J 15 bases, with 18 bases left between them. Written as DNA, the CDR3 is TGCAGTGCTAGTCCGGGGGTTAAGGTTCTGTTCTTC. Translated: CSASPGVKVLFF.

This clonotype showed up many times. CDR3 region: CASSRAKIQPQHF. CDR3 bases: TGTGCCAGCAGCCGGGCCAAAATTCAGCCCCAGCATTTT. The chain links TRBV13 to TRBJ1-5; no clear D gene. With 5 bases removed from V and 6 bases from J, the gap between germline ends came to 11 bases. The CDR3 sequence is 13 residues long. The germline V gene has CDR1 PRHDT and CDR2 FYEKMQ (reference sequence).

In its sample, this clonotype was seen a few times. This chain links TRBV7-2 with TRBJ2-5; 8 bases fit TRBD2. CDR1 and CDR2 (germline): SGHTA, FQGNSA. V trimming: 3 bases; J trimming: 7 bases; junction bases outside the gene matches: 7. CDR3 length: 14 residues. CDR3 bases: TGTGCCAGCAGCTTGGCAACTAGCGGCCGGACCCAGTACTTC. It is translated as CASSLATSGRTQYF.

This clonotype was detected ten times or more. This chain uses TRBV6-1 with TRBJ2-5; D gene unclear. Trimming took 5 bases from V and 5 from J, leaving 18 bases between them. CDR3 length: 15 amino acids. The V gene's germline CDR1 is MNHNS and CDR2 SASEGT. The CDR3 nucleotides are TGTGCCAGCAGTCAAAACCCCTGGACCGAGGAGACCCAGTACTTC. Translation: CASSQNPWTEETQYF.

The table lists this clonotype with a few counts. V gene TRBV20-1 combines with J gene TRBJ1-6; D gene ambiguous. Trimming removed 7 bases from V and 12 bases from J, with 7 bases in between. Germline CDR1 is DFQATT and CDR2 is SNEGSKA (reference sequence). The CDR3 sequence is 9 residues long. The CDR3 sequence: CSVGLPLHF. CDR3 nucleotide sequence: TGCAGTGTAGGCCTACCCCTCCACTTT.

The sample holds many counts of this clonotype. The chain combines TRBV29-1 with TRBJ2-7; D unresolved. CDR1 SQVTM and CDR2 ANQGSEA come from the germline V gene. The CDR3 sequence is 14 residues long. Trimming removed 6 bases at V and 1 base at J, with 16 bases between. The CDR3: CSVISNQESYEQYF. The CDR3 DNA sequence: TGCAGCGTCATCTCCAATCAGGAGTCCTACGAGCAGTACTTC.

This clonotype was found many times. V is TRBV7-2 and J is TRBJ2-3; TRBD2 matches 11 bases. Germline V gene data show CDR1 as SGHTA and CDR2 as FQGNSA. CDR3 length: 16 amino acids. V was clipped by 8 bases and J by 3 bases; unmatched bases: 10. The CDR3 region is CASATGTSGRTDTQYF. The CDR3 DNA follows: TGTGCCAGCGCAACCGGGACTAGCGGACGGACAGATACGCAGTATTTT. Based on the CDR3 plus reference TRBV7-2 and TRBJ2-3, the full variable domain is GAGVSQSPSNKVTEKGKDVELRCDPISGHTALYWYRQSLGQGLEFLIYFQGNSAPDKSGLPSDRFSAERTGGSVSTLTIQRTQQEDSAVYLCASATGTSGRTDTQYFGPGTRLTVL.

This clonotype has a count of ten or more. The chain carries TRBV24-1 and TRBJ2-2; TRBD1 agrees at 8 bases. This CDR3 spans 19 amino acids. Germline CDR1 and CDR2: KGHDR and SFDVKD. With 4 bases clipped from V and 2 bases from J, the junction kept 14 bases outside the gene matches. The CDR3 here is CATSDPRTGFIPNTGELFF. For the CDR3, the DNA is TGTGCCACCAGTGACCCACGGACAGGGTTTATACCCAACACCGGGGAGCTGTTTTTT.

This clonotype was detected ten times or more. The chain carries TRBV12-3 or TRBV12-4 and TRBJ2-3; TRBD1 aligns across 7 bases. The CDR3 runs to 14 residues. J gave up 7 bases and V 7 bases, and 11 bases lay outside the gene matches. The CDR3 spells CASTPVEGAYTQYF. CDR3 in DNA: TGTGCCAGCACCCCCGTTGAGGGGGCGTATACGCAGTATTTT.

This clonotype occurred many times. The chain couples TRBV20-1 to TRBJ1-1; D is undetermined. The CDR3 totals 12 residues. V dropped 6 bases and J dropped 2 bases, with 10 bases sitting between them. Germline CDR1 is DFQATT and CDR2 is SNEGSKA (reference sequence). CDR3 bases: TGCAGTGCCCCAACGGAAAACACTGAAGCTTTCTTT. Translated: CSAPTENTEAFF.

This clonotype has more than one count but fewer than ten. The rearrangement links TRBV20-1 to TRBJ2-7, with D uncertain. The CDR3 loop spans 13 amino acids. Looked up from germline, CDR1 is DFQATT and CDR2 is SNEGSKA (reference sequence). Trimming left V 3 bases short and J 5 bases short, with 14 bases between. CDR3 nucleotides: TGCAGTGCTAGGACCCCAGCGTCAGACGAGCAGTACTTC. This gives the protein CSARTPASDEQYF.

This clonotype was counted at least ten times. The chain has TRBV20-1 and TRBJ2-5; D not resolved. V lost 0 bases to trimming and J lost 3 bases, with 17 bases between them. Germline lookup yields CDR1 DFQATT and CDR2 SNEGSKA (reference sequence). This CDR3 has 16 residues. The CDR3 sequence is CSAREGSSRIEETQYF. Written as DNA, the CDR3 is TGCAGTGCTAGAGAGGGTAGCAGTCGAATCGAAGAGACCCAGTACTTC.

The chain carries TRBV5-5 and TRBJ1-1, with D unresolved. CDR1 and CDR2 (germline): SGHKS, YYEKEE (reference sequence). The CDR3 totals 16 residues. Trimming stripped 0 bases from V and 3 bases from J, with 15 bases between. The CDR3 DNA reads TGTGCCAGCAGCTTGGCCTTTAGGCCAGAGGACACTGAAGCTTTCTTT. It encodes CASSLAFRPEDTEAFF.

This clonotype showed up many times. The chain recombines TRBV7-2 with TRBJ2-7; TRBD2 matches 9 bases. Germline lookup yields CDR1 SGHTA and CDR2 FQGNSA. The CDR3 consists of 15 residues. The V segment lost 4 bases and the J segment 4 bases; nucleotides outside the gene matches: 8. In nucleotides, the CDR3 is TGTGCCAGCAGCTCTAGCTTAGCGGGAGTGTACGAGCAGTACTTC. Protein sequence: CASSSSLAGVYEQYF.

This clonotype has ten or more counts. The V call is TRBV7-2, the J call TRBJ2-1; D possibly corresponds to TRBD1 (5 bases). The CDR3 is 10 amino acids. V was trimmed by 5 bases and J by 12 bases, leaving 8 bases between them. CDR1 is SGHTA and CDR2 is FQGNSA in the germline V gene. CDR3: CASSDSRQFF. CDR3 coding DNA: TGTGCCAGCAGCGACAGCAGGCAGTTCTTC.

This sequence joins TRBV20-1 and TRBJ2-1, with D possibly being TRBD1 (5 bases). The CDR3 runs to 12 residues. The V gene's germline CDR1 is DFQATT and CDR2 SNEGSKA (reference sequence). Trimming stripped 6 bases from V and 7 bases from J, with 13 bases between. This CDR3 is CSALRVENEQFF. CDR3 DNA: TGCAGTGCCCTCAGGGTGGAAAATGAGCAGTTCTTC.

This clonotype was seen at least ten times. The CDR3 nucleotides read TGCAGTGCTAGAGGGGTAGCGGGTACGCAGTATTTT. This gives the protein CSARGVAGTQYF. The chain couples TRBV20-1 to TRBJ2-3; TRBD2 agrees at 7 bases. Germline assignment: CDR1 DFQATT and CDR2 SNEGSKA (reference sequence). V was clipped by 1 base and J by 8 bases; unmatched bases: 3. CDR3 size: 12 residues.

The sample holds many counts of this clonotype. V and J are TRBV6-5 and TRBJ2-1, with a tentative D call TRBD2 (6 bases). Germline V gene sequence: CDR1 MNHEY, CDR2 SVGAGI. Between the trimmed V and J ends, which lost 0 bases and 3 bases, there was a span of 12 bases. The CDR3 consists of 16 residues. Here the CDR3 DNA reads TGTGCCAGCAGTTACTCTTTGGGGGGAGTCTACAATGAGCAGTTCTTC. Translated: CASSYSLGGVYNEQFF.

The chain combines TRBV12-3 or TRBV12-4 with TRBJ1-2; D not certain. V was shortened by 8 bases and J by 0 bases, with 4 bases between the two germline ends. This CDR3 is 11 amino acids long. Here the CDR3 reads CASGANYGYTF. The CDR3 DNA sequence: TGTGCCAGCGGAGCTAACTATGGCTACACCTTC.

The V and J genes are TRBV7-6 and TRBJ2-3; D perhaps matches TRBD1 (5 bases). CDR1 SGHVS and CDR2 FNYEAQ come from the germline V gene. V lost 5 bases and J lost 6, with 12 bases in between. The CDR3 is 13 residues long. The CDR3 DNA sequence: TGTGCCAGCAGCACCCCCGCAGGGGATACGCAGTATTTT. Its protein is CASSTPAGDTQYF.

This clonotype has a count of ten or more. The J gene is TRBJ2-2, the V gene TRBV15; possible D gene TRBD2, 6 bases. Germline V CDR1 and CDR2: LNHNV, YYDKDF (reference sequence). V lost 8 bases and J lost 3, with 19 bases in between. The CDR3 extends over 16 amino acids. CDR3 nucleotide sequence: TGTGCCACCGAAAAGGTTGGGGGGACCTACACCGGGGAGCTGTTTTTT. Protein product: CATEKVGGTYTGELFF.

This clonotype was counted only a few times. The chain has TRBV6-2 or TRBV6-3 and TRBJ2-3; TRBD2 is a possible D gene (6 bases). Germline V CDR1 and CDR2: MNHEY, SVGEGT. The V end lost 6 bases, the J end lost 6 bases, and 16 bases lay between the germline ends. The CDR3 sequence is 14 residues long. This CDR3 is CASSPPSAWDTQYF. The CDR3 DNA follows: TGTGCCAGCAGCCCACCTAGCGCGTGGGATACGCAGTATTTT.

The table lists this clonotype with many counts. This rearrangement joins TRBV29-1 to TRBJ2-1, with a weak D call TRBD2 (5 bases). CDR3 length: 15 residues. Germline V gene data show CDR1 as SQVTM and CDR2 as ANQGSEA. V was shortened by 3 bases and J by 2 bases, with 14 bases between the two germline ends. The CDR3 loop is CSVEYGNPTYNEQFF. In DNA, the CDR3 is TGCAGCGTTGAGTACGGGAATCCGACCTACAATGAGCAGTTCTTC.

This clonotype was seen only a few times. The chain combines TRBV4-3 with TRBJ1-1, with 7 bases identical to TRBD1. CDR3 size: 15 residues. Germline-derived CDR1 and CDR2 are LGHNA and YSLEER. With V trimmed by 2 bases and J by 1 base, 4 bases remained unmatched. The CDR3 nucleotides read TGCGCCAGCAGCCAATACAGGGGTAGGAACACTGAAGCTTTCTTT. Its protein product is CASSQYRGRNTEAFF.

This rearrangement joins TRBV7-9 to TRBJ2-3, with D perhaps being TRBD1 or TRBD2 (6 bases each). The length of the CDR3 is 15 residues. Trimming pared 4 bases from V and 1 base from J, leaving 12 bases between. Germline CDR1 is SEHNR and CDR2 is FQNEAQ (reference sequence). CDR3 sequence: CASSSRGGRTDTQYF. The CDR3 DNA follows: TGTGCCAGCAGCTCAAGAGGGGGGCGCACAGATACGCAGTATTTT.

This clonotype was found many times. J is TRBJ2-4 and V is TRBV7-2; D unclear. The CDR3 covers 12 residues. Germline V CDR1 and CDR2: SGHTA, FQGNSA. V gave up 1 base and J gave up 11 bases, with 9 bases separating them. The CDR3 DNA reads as TGTGCCAGCAGCTTAGAGGGTGGGGTTCAGTACTTC. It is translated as CASSLEGGVQYF.

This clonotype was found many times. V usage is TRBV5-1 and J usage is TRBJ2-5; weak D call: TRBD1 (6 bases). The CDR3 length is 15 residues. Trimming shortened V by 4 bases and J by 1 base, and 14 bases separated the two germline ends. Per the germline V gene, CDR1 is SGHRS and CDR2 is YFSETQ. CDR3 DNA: TGCGCCAGCAGCCTCCAGGGACACGGCCAAGAGACCCAGTACTTC. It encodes CASSLQGHGQETQYF.